This is a list of T cell receptor beta chains from one sample in a study of CD8 T cells in ankylosing spondylitis. A single record per CDR3 protein comes from TCRdb applying MiXCR to the 5' RACE reads. The sample consists of about 130,000 distinct CDR3 sequences, approximately 10% of them appearing once. The specimen sequenced was blood, either unsorted or a sorted T cell fraction (not recorded which). The source is a male donor with ankylosing spondylitis or in good health (not recorded which). CDR3s include the opening cysteine and the closing phenylalanine or tryptophan. The D gene is left open where the match is weak. Part of the rows lack a size; the others show once, few, many or a class for expanded clones.

D	length	size	V	J	CDR3	DNA
TRBD2	17	once	TRBV29-1	TRBJ2-7	CSVRTSGSLAGSYEQYF	TGCAGCGTGCGGACTAGCGGGAGCCTCGCAGGGTCCTACGAGCAGTACTTC
TRBD2	15	NA	TRBV5-5	TRBJ2-1	CASSLSSGSFDEQFF	TGTGCCAGCAGCTTGTCCAGCGGGAGTTTCGATGAGCAGTTCTTC
TRBD1	16	NA	TRBV7-2	TRBJ2-5	CASSLFRTGGQETQYF	TGTGCCAGCAGCTTATTTAGGACAGGGGGGCAAGAGACCCAGTACTTC
NA	16	many	TRBV6-2/TRBV6-3	TRBJ2-7	CASSDPGGGSSYEQYF	TGTGCCAGCAGTGACCCCGGTGGGGGATCGTCCTACGAGCAGTACTTC
TRBD1	13	NA	TRBV20-1	TRBJ1-2	CSAEPGGVYGYTF	TGCAGTGCTGAACCAGGGGGCGTCTATGGCTACACCTTC
NA	13	NA	TRBV7-6	TRBJ1-2	CASSPSRNYGYTF	TGTGCCAGCAGTCCATCCCGAAACTATGGCTACACCTTC
NA	13	few	TRBV20-1	TRBJ2-7	CSARGAVGYEQYF	TGCAGTGCTAGAGGAGCGGTCGGCTACGAGCAGTACTTC
TRBD2	15	many	TRBV20-1	TRBJ2-2	CSALAGLQYTGELFF	TGCAGTGCACTAGCGGGACTACAATACACCGGGGAGCTGTTTTTT
NA	13	many	TRBV19	TRBJ2-3	CASSAWLTDTQYF	TGTGCCAGTAGTGCCTGGTTGACAGATACGCAGTATTTT
NA	14	many	TRBV7-6	TRBJ1-3	CASSLSGTGNTIYF	TGTGCCAGCAGCTTATCAGGGACTGGAAACACCATATATTTT
NA	13	NA	TRBV29-1	TRBJ1-2	CSVETEGNYGYTF	TGCAGCGTTGAAACCGAAGGGAACTATGGCTACACCTTC
TRBD2	16	NA	TRBV4-3	TRBJ2-2	CASSQVLAGNTGELFF	TGCGCCAGCAGCCAAGTACTAGCGGGGAACACCGGGGAGCTGTTTTTT
NA	15	few	TRBV9	TRBJ2-2	CASSVEGTNTGELFF	TGTGCCAGCAGCGTAGAAGGAACGAACACCGGGGAGCTGTTTTTT
NA	14	NA	TRBV12-3/TRBV12-4	TRBJ1-6	CASSSQGFNSPLHF	TGTGCCAGCAGTTCACAGGGATTTAATTCCCCCCTCCACTTT
NA	15	few	TRBV12-3/TRBV12-4	TRBJ2-6	CASSFGPPGANVLTF	TGTGCCAGCAGTTTCGGGCCCCCTGGGGCCAACGTCCTGACTTTC
TRBD1	15	many	TRBV20-1	TRBJ2-5	CSATSDRGIQETQYF	TGCAGTGCTACCTCAGACAGGGGAATCCAAGAGACCCAGTACTTC
TRBD1	15	many	TRBV7-7	TRBJ2-2	CASSPGQGNPGELFF	TGTGCTAGCAGCCCGGGACAGGGTAATCCCGGGGAGCTGTTTTTT
NA	15	many	TRBV4-3	TRBJ2-7	CASSQDGTRSYVQYF	TGCGCCAGCAGCCAAGATGGGACTCGATCCTACGTGCAGTACTTC
NA	16	many	TRBV4-1	TRBJ2-4	CASSPLMRGAKNIQYF	TGCGCCAGCAGCCCTCTAATGAGAGGAGCCAAAAACATTCAGTACTTC
NA	13	many	TRBV20-1	TRBJ2-3	CSSQGLGTDTQYF	TGCAGTTCCCAGGGGCTAGGCACAGATACGCAGTATTTT
NA	13	NA	TRBV4-2	TRBJ2-7	CAISLGLNYEQYF	TGTGCCATCAGCCTGGGCCTCAACTACGAGCAGTACTTC
NA	12	few	TRBV3-1	TRBJ2-5	CASRRDPETQYF	TGTGCCAGCAGGCGGGACCCCGAGACCCAGTACTTC
TRBD2	16	many	TRBV10-3	TRBJ2-7	CAISDSGTKKNYEQYF	TGTGCCATCAGTGACTCTGGGACTAAAAAGAACTACGAGCAGTACTTC
TRBD2	14	NA	TRBV7-2	TRBJ2-3	CASSSGLAGNTQYF	TGTGCCAGCAGCTCGGGACTAGCGGGGAATACGCAGTATTTT
NA	15	many	TRBV20-1	TRBJ2-1	CSARDQGRPNNEQFF	TGCAGTGCTAGAGATCAGGGACGGCCAAACAATGAGCAGTTCTTC
NA	11	many	TRBV29-1	TRBJ2-5	CSVAPQETQYF	TGCAGCGTTGCCCCCCAAGAGACCCAGTACTTC
NA	14	NA	TRBV20-1	TRBJ2-7	CSARDRGSPYEQYF	TGCAGTGCTAGAGACCGAGGGAGTCCCTACGAGCAGTACTTC
NA	12	NA	TRBV29-1	TRBJ2-7	CSGGTGSYEQYF	TGCAGCGGTGGGACCGGTTCCTACGAGCAGTACTTC
NA	14	NA	TRBV4-3	TRBJ2-3	CASSTDRSTDTQYF	TGCGCCAGCAGCACGGACAGAAGCACAGATACGCAGTATTTT
TRBD2	16	many	TRBV24-1	TRBJ2-1	CATSDPRLAGGNEQFF	TGTGCCACCAGTGATCCGCGACTAGCGGGAGGGAATGAGCAGTTCTTC
NA	14	many	TRBV6-2/TRBV6-3	TRBJ1-5	CASRERQVYQPQHF	TGTGCCAGCAGAGAGCGACAGGTCTATCAGCCCCAGCATTTT
NA	12	many	TRBV29-1	TRBJ1-1	CSAQWGNTEAFF	TGCAGCGCTCAGTGGGGGAACACTGAAGCTTTCTTT
NA	10	few	TRBV20-1	TRBJ2-7	CSAGAYEQYF	TGCAGTGCCGGCGCCTACGAGCAGTACTTC
NA	17	NA	TRBV7-2	TRBJ2-5	CASSPGEASPTQETQYF	TGTGCCAGCAGCCCCGGGGAGGCGAGTCCTACCCAAGAGACCCAGTACTTC
NA	13	few	TRBV7-9	TRBJ2-2	CASSSTSTGELFF	TGTGCCAGCAGCTCCACAAGCACCGGGGAGCTGTTTTTT
TRBD2	18	few	TRBV7-8	TRBJ2-2	CASSSGLAGGIDTGELFF	TGTGCCAGCAGCTCCGGACTAGCGGGAGGAATTGACACCGGGGAGCTGTTTTTT
TRBD2	13	many	TRBV29-1	TRBJ2-2	CSARLASAGELFF	TGCAGCGCTCGACTAGCTTCAGCCGGGGAGCTGTTTTTT
NA	14	many	TRBV12-3/TRBV12-4	TRBJ2-2	CASSLSQGPGELFF	TGTGCCAGCAGTTTGTCCCAGGGCCCCGGGGAGCTGTTTTTT
TRBD2	16	many	TRBV15	TRBJ2-7	CATSRGLAGSSYEQYF	TGTGCCACCAGCAGAGGACTAGCGGGTTCCTCCTACGAGCAGTACTTC
NA	11	NA	TRBV2	TRBJ2-1	CATQGGNEQFF	TGTGCCACCCAAGGTGGCAATGAGCAGTTCTTC
TRBD2	15	NA	TRBV14	TRBJ2-4	CASSQLAGEKNTQYF	TGTGCCAGCAGCCAACTAGCGGGGGAGAAAAACACTCAGTACTTC
NA	14	many	TRBV5-6	TRBJ1-6	CASTRALGDSPLHF	TGTGCCAGCACCCGGGCCCTCGGGGACTCACCCCTCCACTTT
TRBD2	15	few	TRBV3-1	TRBJ2-1	CASSQGGTTYNEQFF	TGTGCCAGCAGCCAGGGGGGGACTACATACAATGAGCAGTTCTTC
TRBD2	15	few	TRBV20-1	TRBJ2-7	CSAGETSGKSYEQYF	TGCAGTGCTGGGGAAACTAGCGGTAAATCCTACGAGCAGTACTTC
TRBD2	12	few	TRBV5-1	TRBJ2-3	CASSFGLEGPYF	TGCGCCAGCAGCTTCGGACTAGAGGGACCGTATTTT
TRBD2	17	few	TRBV20-1	TRBJ2-1	CCARGTSGSLGYNEQFF	TGCTGCGCTAGAGGGACTAGCGGGAGTTTAGGCTACAATGAGCAGTTCTTC
NA	14	many	TRBV20-1	TRBJ2-3	CSAREGGHTDTQYF	TGCAGTGCTAGAGAGGGCGGTCACACAGATACGCAGTATTTT
NA	11	many	TRBV10-2	TRBJ2-1	CASSEGGEQFF	TGCGCCAGCAGTGAGGGCGGTGAGCAGTTCTTC
NA	13	many	TRBV7-3	TRBJ2-1	CASSPNGYNEQFF	TGTGCCAGCAGCCCCAATGGTTACAATGAGCAGTTCTTC
TRBD1	15	few	TRBV19	TRBJ2-1	CASSFTGTGVNEQFF	TGTGCCAGTAGTTTCACCGGGACAGGGGTTAATGAGCAGTTCTTC
NA	15	many	TRBV20-1	TRBJ2-1	CSAAPSGPRYNEQFF	TGCAGTGCCGCACCGTCGGGACCCAGATACAATGAGCAGTTCTTC
NA	13	many	TRBV20-1	TRBJ2-5	CSADLGSGETQYF	TGCAGTGCCGACTTGGGGTCAGGGGAGACCCAGTACTTC
TRBD2	15	many	TRBV6-5	TRBJ2-1	CASSYSGSRHNEQFF	TGTGCCAGCAGCTATAGCGGGTCGCGACACAATGAGCAGTTCTTC